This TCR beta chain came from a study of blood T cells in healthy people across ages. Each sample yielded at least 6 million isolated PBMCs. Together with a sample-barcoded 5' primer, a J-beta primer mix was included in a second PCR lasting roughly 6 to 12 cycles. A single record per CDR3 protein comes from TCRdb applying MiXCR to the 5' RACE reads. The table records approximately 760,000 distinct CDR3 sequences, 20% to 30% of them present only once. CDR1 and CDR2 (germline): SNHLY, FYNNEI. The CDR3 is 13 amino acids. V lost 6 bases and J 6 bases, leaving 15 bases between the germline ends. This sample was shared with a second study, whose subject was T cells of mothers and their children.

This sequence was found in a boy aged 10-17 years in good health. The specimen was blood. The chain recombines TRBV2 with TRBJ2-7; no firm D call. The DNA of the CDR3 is TGTGCCAGCAGCCTATCGGCTTCGTTCGAGCAGTACTTC. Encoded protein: CASSLSASFEQYF.